The rows below give T cell receptor beta chains drawn from one sample of a study of cytomegalovirus exposure and HLA in healthy donors. Profiling relied on immunoSEQ multiplex PCR, and the TCRdb table lists in-frame clones only, not all of them. This table has approximately 160,000 clones, approximately 86% appearing once. The source material was PBMCs. The receptors were sampled from a woman under 30 in good health and CMV-seronegative. The CDR3 runs from the conserved cysteine through the conserved F or W. The D gene is left open where the match is weak. Expanded clones are given a class, and other clones once, few, many or no size at all.

TRBD2,TRBV5-5,.,TRBJ2-7,TGTGCCAGCAGCCTAATCCCGGGGTTTGGAGTAGCGGGTGGTTACGAGCAATACTTC,CASSLIPGFGVAGGYEQYF
.,TRBV4-1,.,TRBJ1-1,TGCGCCAGCAGCCAGGGAGAAACTACGGTTTACACTGAAGCTTTCTTT,CASSQGETTVYTEAFF
.,TRBV27,.,TRBJ2-5,TGTGCCAGCAGTTTTCTCGGGAACCAAGAGACCCAGTACTTC,CASSFLGNQETQYF
TRBD1,TRBV6-1,.,TRBJ1-1,TGTGCCAGCAGTGAAGTTGGCAGGGGGCTGCGGGGTGAAGCTTTCTTT,CASSEVGRGLRGEAFF
TRBD2,TRBV6-5,.,TRBJ2-5,TGTGCCAGCAGTTCGGGGGGGCCTCTTCAGACCCAGTACTTC,CASSSGGPLQTQYF
.,TRBV18,.,TRBJ2-2,TGTGCCAGCTCCCCGGACAGCTCGAACACCGGGGAGCTGTTTTTT,CASSPDSSNTGELFF
.,TRBV5-6,.,TRBJ1-1,TGTGCCAGCAGCTCACAGTCAGGGTCGGAAACTGAAGCTTTCTTT,CASSSQSGSETEAFF
TRBD1,TRBV5-8,.,TRBJ1-1,TGTGCCCACTTCCTGGGACAGGGTTATCGCGACACTGAAGCTTTCTTT,CAHFLGQGYRDTEAFF
.,TRBV10-3,.,TRBJ1-3,TGTGCCATCAGTGAGTGGGGGTCCCCTGGAGGGGCGCAGAGTAAAGGCTCTGGAAACACCATATATTTT,CAISEWGSPGGAQSKGSGNTIYF
TRBD2,TRBV7-2,.,TRBJ2-7,TGTGCCAGCAGCTTAGCGCGGGAGGACTACGAGCAGTACTTC,CASSLAREDYEQYF
TRBD2,TRBV5-4,once,TRBJ2-5,TGTGCCAGCAGCTTAGGACTAGCGGGAGCCCCAGCCGAGACCCAGTACTTC,CASSLGLAGAPAETQYF
.,TRBV29-1,once,TRBJ1-1,TGCAGCGTTGAAGTTAACAGGAACACTGAAGCTTTCTTT,CSVEVNRNTEAFF
.,TRBV7-9,.,TRBJ1-1,TGTGCCAGCAGCTTAGACAGGTGGAACACTGAAGCTTTCTTT,CASSLDRWNTEAFF
.,TRBV7-6,.,TRBJ2-1,TGTGCCAGCAGCCCCCAGCGAGGTGGTGAGCAGTTCTTC,CASSPQRGGEQFF
.,TRBV5-1,.,TRBJ2-2,TGCGCCAGCGGGGGGTTGAACACCGGGGAGCTGTTTTTT,CASGGLNTGELFF
TRBD1,TRBV11-3,.,TRBJ1-1,TGTGCCAGCAGCTCCACCGGGACAGGGGACACTGAAGCTTTCTTT,CASSSTGTGDTEAFF
TRBD1,TRBV11-2,.,TRBJ2-7,TGTGCCAGCAGCTTGGTTTCGACAGGGTCCGGCGAGCAGTACTTC,CASSLVSTGSGEQYF
.,TRBV20-1,.,TRBJ2-1,TGCAGTGCTTCTTCTGAGCAGTTCTTC,CSASSEQFF
.,TRBV7-3,few,TRBJ1-6,TGTGCCAGCAGCTTAAACAGGAATTCACCCCTCCACTTT,CASSLNRNSPLHF
TRBD1,TRBV15,.,TRBJ2-1,TGTGCCACCAGCTTAGGACAGGGAAGTAACAATGAGCAGTTCTTC,CATSLGQGSNNEQFF
TRBD1,TRBV18,.,TRBJ2-1,TGTGCCAGCTCACCACCGATCAGGGGGCGCTACAATGAGCAGTTCTTC,CASSPPIRGRYNEQFF
TRBD1,TRBV19,.,TRBJ1-1,TGTGCCAGTAGCCCTACCCTCGGGACAGGGAACACTGAAGCTTTCTTT,CASSPTLGTGNTEAFF
.,TRBV2,.,TRBJ1-2,TGTGCCAGCCGTACCGACAGTAACTATGGCTACACCTTC,CASRTDSNYGYTF
TRBD1,TRBV4-3,.,TRBJ2-5,TGCGCCAGCAGCCAAGGTGACAGGGGGTTACAAGAGACCCAGTACTTC,CASSQGDRGLQETQYF
.,TRBV6-5,once,TRBJ1-3,TGTGCCAGCAGTTATGTGGGAGGGGGGACTGGAAACACCATATATTTT,CASSYVGGGTGNTIYF
TRBD2,TRBV5-1,.,TRBJ2-7,TGCGCCAGCAGCTTGGGGTGGCGGGAGTGGCACGAGCAGTACTTC,CASSLGWREWHEQYF
.,TRBV4-2,.,TRBJ2-7,TGTGCCAGCAGCTCGGGACTTATGGTAGCCTACGGGCAGTACTTC,CASSSGLMVAYGQYF
.,TRBV7-2,.,TRBJ1-2,TGTGCCAGCAGCTCCACGGGGGTTGGGAATGGCTACACCTTC,CASSSTGVGNGYTF
TRBD1,TRBV4-1,.,TRBJ2-6,TGCGCCAGCAGCCAAGAAAGGGTCAGGGGGCCTACCAACGTCCTGACTTTC,CASSQERVRGPTNVLTF
.,TRBV29-1,once,TRBJ1-2,TGCAGCGTTGAAGAGGTGCAGGTCTATGGCTACACCTTC,CSVEEVQVYGYTF
.,TRBV2,.,TRBJ2-1,TGTGCCAGCAGGGGCTTGAGTGATGAGCAGTTCTTC,CASRGLSDEQFF
TRBD2,TRBV7-2,many,TRBJ2-7,TGTGCCAGCAGCTCGACAGCGGGAGTAGAATACGAGCAGTACTTC,CASSSTAGVEYEQYF
.,TRBV7-2,.,TRBJ2-2,TGTGCCAGCAGCTTAGCGGGAGTAGACACCGGGGAGCTGTTTTTT,CASSLAGVDTGELFF
.,TRBV18,once,TRBJ2-7,TGTGCCAGCTCACTTCCGGGAACCTACGAGCAGTACTTC,CASSLPGTYEQYF
.,TRBV21-1,.,TRBJ2-1,TGTGCCGCCTTTCCCCGGGACTGGAGGAATGAGCAGTTCTTC,CAAFPRDWRNEQFF
TRBD2,TRBV7-2,.,TRBJ2-7,TGTGCCAGCAGCTCTCGAGCGGGGCCATACGAGCAGTACTTC,CASSSRAGPYEQYF